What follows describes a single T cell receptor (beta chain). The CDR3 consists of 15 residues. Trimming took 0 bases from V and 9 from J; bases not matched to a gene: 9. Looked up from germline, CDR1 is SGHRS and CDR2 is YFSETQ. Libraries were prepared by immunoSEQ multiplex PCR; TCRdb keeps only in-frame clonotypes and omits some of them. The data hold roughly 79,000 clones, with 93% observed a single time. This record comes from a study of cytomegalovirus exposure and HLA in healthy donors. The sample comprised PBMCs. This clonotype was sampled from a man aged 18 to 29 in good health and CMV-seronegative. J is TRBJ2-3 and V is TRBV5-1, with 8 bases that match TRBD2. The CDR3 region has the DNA TGCGCCAGCAGCTTGGCCTCACTAGCGGATAAGACGCAGTATTTT. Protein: CASSLASLADKTQYF.